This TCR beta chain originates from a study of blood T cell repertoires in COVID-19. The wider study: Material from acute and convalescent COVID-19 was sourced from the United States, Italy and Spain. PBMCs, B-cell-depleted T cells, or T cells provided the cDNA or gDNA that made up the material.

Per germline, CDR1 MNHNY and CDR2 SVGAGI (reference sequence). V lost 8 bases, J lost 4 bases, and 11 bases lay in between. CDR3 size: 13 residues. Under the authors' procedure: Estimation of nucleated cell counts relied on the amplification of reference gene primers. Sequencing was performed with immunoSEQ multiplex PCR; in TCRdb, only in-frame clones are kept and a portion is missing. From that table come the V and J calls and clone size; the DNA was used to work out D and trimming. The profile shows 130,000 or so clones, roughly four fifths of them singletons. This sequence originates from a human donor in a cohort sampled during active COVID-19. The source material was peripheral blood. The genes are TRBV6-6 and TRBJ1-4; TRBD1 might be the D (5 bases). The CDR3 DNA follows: TGTGCCAGCCAGGGTCTTGTTAATGAAAAACTGTTTTTT. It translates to CASQGLVNEKLFF.